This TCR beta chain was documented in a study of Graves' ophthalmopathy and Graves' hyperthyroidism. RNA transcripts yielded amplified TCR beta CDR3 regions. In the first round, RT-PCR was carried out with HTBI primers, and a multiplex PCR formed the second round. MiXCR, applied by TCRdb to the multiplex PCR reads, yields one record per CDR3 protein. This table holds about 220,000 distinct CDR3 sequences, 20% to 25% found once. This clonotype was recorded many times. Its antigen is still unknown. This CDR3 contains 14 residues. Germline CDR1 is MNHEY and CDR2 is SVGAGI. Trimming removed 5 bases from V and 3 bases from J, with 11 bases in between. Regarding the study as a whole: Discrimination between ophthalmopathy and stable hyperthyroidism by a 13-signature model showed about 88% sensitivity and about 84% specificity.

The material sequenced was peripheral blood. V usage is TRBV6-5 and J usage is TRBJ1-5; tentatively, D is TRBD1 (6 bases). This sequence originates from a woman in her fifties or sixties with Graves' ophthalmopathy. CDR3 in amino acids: CASSNRDTNQPQHF. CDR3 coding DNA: TGTGCCAGCAGTAACCGGGACACCAATCAGCCCCAGCATTTT.